Below, one TCR beta chain is given with its context. The antigen remains unidentified. The sample originates from a study of tumor-infiltrating lymphocytes in primary liver carcinoma. Points from the study as a whole: Pairs of tumor regions overlapped more than tumor-adjacent and tumor-blood pairs did.

A constant-region primer served to make TCR beta cDNA from roughly 500 ng total RNA. TCR beta libraries came from three nested multiplex PCR rounds using slightly modified ARM-PCR. In the first two PCR rounds, TRBV1-TRBV30 forward primers were paired with a C-beta reverse primer, and each round lasted approximately 10 cycles. TCRdb analysed the multiplex PCR reads with MiXCR anew, one entry per CDR3 protein. The profile covers approximately 310,000 distinct CDR3 sequences, with approximately 60% appearing a single time and roughly 10% taken by the ten largest. Blood RNA originated from unsorted whole blood, with germline DNA additionally extracted. Germline V gene lookup returns CDR1 MDHEN and CDR2 SYDVKM. V lost 7 bases, J lost 4 bases, and 3 bases stayed unmatched. CDR3 length: 12 amino acids.

The receptor's source is a man aged 35 to 55 with primary liver carcinoma and hepatitis B virus infection. The specimen sequenced was peripheral blood. The chain uses TRBV28 and TRBJ2-7; TRBD2 matches 8 bases. The CDR3 DNA is TGTGCCAGCACTAGCGGGTCGTACGAGCAGTACTTC. Its protein is CASTSGSYEQYF.